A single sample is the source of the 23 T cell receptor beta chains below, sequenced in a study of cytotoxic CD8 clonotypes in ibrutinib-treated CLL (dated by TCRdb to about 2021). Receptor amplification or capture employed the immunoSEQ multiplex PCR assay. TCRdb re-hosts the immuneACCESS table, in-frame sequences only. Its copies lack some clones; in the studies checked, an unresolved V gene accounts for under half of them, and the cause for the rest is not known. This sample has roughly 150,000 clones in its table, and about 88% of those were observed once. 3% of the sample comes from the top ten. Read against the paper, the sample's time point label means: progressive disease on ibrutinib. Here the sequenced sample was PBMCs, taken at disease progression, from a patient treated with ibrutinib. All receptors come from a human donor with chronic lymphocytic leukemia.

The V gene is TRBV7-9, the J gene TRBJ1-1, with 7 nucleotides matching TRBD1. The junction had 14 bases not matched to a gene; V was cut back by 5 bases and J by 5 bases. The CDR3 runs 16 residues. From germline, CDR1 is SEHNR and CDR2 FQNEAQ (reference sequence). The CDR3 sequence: CASSAQNRGAGTEAFF. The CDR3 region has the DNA TGTGCCAGCAGCGCACAAAACAGGGGTGCTGGAACTGAAGCTTTCTTT.

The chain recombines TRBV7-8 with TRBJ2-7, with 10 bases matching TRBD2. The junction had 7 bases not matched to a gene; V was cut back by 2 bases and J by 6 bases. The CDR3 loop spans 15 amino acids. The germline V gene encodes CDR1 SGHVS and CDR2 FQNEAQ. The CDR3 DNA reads TGTGCCAGCAGCTTACTAGCGGGAGTTCCCGGCGAGCAGTACTTC. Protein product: CASSLLAGVPGEQYF.

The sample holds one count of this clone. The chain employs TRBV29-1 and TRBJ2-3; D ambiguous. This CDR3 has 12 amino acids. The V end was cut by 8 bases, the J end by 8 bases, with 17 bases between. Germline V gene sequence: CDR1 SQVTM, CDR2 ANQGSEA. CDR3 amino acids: CSQKETSGTQYF. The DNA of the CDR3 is TGCAGCCAGAAGGAGACTTCAGGTACGCAGTATTTT.

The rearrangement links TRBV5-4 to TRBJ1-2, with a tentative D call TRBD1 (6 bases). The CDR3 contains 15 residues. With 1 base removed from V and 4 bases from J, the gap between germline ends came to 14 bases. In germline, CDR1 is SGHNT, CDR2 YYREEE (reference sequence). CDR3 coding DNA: TGTGCCAGCAGCTTGCGGGGGGGCTATGCCTATGGCTACACCTTC. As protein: CASSLRGGYAYGYTF.

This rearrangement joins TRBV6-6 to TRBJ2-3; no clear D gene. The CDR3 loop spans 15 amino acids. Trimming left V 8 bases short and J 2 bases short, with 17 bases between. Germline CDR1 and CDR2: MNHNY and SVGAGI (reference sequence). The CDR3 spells CASQADSLNTDTQYF. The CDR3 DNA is TGTGCCAGCCAAGCTGACTCACTTAACACAGATACGCAGTATTTT.

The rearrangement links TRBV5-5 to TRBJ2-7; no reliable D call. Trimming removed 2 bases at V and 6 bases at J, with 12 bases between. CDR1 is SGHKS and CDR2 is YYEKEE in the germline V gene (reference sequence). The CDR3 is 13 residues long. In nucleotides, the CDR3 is TGTGCCAGCAGCTTATACGTTAATACCGAGCAGTACTTC. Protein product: CASSLYVNTEQYF. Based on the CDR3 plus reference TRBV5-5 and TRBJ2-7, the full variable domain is DAGVTQSPTHLIKTRGQQVTLRCSPISGHKSVSWYQQVLGQGPQFIFQYYEKEERGRGNFPDRFSARQFPNYSSELNVNALLLGDSALYLCASSLYVNTEQYFGPGTRLTVT.

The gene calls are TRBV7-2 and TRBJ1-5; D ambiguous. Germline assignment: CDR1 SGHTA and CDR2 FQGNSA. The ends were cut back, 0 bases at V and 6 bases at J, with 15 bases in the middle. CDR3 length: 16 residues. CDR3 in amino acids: CASSLAESPWAQPQHF. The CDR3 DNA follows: TGTGCCAGCAGCTTAGCGGAGTCACCCTGGGCTCAGCCCCAGCATTTT.

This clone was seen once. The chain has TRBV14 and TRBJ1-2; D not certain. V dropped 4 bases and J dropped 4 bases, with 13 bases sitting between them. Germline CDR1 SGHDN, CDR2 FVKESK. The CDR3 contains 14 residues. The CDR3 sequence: CASSPWTDAYGYTF. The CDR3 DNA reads TGTGCCAGCAGCCCCTGGACTGACGCCTATGGCTACACCTTC.

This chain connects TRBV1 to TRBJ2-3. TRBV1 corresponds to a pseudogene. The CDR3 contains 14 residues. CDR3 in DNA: TGCACCAGCAGCTTTCCGGGACGGCCAGATACGCAGTATTTT. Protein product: CTSSFPGRPDTQYF.

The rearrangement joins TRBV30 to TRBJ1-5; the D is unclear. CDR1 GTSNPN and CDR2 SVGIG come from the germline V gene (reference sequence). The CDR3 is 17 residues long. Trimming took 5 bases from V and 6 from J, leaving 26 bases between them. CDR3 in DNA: TGTGCCTGGGAGAGCGCCCGGGCCTTAGGTCGTGGTCAGCCCCAGCATTTT. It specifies CAWESARALGRGQPQHF.

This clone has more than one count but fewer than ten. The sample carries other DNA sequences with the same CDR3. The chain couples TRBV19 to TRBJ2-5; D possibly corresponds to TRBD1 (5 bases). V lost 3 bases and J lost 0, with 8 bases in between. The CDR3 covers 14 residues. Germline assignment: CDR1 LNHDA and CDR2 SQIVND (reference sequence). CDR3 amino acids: CASSIATDQETQYF. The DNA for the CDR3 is TGTGCCAGTAGTATCGCGACAGACCAAGAGACCCAGTACTTC.

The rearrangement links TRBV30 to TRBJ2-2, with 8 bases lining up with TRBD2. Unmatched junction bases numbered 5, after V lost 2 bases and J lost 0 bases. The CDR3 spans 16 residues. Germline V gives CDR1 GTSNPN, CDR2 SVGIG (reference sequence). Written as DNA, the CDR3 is TGTGCCTGGAGTACCCCGGGACTAGCGAACACCGGGGAGCTGTTTTTT. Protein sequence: CAWSTPGLANTGELFF.

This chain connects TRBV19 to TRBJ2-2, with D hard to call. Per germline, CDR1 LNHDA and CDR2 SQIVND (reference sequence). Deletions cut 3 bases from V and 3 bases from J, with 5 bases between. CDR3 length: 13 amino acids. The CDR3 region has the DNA TGTGCCAGTAGTATTGGTCACACCGGGGAGCTGTTTTTT. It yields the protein CASSIGHTGELFF.

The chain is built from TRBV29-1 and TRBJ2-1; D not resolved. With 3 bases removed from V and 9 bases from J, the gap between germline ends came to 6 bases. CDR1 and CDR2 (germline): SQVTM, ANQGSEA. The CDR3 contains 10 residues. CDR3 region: CSVEGLEQFF. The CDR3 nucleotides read TGCAGCGTTGAGGGCCTTGAGCAGTTCTTC.

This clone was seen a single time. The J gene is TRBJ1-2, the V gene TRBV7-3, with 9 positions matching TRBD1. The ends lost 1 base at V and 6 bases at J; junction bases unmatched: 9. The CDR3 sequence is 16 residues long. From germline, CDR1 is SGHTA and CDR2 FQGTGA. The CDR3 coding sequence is TGTGCCAGCAGCTTAAGCGGCGGACAGGGGTATCATGGCTACACCTTC. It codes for CASSLSGGQGYHGYTF.

The chain's CDR3 is CASSPGLANEQFF. The DNA for the CDR3 is TGTGCCAGCAGCCCGGGACTAGCGAATGAGCAGTTCTTC. The rearrangement joins TRBV5-8 to TRBJ2-1; TRBD2 agrees at 10 bases. V was clipped by 4 bases and J by 7 bases; unmatched bases: 2. Germline V gives CDR1 SGHTS, CDR2 YDEGEE. The CDR3 runs 13 residues.

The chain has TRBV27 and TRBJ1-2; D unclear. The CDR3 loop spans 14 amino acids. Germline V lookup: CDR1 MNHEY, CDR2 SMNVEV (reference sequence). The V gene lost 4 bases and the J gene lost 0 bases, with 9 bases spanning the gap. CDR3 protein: CASSYGGANYGYTF. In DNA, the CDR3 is TGTGCCAGCAGTTACGGTGGGGCTAACTATGGCTACACCTTC.

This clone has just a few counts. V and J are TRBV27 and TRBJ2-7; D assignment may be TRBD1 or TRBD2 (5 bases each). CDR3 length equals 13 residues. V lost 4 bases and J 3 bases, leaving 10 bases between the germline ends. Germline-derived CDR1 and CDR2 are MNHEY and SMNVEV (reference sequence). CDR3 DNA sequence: TGTGCCAGCAGTTGGGGGAGAAACTACGAGCAGTACTTC. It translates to CASSWGRNYEQYF.

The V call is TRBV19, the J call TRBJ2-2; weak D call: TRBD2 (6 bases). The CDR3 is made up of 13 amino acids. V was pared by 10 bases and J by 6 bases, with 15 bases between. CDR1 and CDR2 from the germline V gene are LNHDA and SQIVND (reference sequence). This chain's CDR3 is CATTRRPPGELFF. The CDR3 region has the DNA TGTGCCACGACTAGAAGACCTCCCGGGGAGCTGTTTTTT.

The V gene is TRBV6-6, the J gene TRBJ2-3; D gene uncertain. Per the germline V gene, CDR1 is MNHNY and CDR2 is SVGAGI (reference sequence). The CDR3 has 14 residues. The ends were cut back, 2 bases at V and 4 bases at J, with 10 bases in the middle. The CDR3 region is CASSYRRLADTQYF. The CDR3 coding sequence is TGTGCCAGCAGTTACAGGAGATTGGCAGATACGCAGTATTTT.

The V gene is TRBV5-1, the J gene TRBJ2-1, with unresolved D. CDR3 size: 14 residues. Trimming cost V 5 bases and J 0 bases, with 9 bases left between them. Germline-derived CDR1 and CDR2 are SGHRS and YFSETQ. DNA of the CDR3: TGCGCCAGCAGAAATAGGAGCTCCTACAATGAGCAGTTCTTC. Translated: CASRNRSSYNEQFF.

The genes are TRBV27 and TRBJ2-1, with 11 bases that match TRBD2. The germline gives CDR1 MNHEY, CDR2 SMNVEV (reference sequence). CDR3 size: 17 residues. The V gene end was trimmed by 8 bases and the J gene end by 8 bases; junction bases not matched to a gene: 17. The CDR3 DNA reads TGTGCCAGCTCTATAATAAATAGCGGGAGGGCCCCCGATGAGCAGTTCTTC. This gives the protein CASSIINSGRAPDEQFF.

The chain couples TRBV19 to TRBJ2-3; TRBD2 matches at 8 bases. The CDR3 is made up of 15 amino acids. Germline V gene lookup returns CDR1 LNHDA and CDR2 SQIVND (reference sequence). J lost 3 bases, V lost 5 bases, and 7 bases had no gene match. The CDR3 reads CASSQRSGSTDTQYF. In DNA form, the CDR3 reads TGTGCCAGTAGTCAAAGAAGCGGGAGTACAGATACGCAGTATTTT.